This T cell receptor beta chain appears in the sequencing data of a study of blood T cell repertoires in COVID-19. Sequencing used immunoSEQ multiplex PCR; TCRdb keeps in-frame clones, though not all of them. The sample yields over 130,000 clones, roughly 85% seen once. A few counts support this clone. Sample: PBMCs or T cells enriched from blood (not recorded which). The TCR comes from a woman between 50 and 59 years old who had recovered from COVID-19.

The CDR3 region is CASSPGGGGLYNEQFF. In DNA, the CDR3 is TGCGCCAGCAGCCCCGGCGGCGGGGGCCTCTACAATGAGCAGTTCTTC. The chain couples TRBV5-1 to TRBJ2-1, with a possible D match to TRBD2 (7 bases). Germline assignment: CDR1 SGHRS and CDR2 YFSETQ. Trimming took off 4 bases at V and 3 bases at J, with 17 bases between the two ends. This CDR3 contains 16 residues.